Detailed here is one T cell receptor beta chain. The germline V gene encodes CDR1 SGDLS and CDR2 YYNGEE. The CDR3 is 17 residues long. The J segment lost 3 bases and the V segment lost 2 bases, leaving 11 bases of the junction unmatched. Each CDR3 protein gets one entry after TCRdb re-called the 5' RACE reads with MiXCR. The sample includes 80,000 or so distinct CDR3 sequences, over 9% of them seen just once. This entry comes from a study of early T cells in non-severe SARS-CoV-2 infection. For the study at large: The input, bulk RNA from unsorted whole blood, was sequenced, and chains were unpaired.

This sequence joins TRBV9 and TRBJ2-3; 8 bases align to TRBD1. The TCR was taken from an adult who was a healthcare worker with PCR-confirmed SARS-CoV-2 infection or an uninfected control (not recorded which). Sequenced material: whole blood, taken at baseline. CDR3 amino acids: CASSVLRTGSRTDTQYF. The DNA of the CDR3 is TGTGCCAGCAGCGTGCTTCGGACAGGGAGTCGGACAGATACGCAGTATTTT. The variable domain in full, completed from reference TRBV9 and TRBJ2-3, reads DSGVTQTPKHLITATGQRVTLRCSPRSGDLSVYWYQQSLDQGLQFLIQYYNGEERAKGNILERFSAQQFPDLHSELNLSSLELGDSALYFCASSVLRTGSRTDTQYFGPGTRLTVL.